The T cell receptor beta chain under discussion was sequenced for a study of T cells in Graves' hyperthyroidism and ophthalmopathy. The study's findings and limits: Within blood appeared most thyroid clonotypes that had expanded above 0.001. Stable hyperthyroidism and ophthalmopathy were separated using 13 V-J signatures.

J gave up 5 bases and V 7 bases, and 4 bases lay outside the gene matches. From germline, CDR1 is SQVTM and CDR2 ANQGSEA. The CDR3 runs to 12 residues. This clonotype was counted ten times or more. The antigen is not known. Researchers took RNA transcripts and amplified the TCR beta CDR3 regions from them. HTBI primers were the set used in a first-round RT-PCR of the TCR CDR3. One entry per CDR3 protein results from TCRdb running MiXCR on the multiplex PCR reads. The sample carries 300,000 to 450,000 distinct CDR3 sequences, under 15% recorded once. The chain employs TRBV29-1 and TRBJ2-7; 11 nucleotides agree with TRBD1. Material for sequencing was blood. The receptor was derived from a woman aged 25 to 39 with Graves' hyperthyroidism. This CDR3 is CSARTGGNEQYF. CDR3 coding DNA: TGCAGCGCTAGGACAGGGGGCAACGAGCAGTACTTC.